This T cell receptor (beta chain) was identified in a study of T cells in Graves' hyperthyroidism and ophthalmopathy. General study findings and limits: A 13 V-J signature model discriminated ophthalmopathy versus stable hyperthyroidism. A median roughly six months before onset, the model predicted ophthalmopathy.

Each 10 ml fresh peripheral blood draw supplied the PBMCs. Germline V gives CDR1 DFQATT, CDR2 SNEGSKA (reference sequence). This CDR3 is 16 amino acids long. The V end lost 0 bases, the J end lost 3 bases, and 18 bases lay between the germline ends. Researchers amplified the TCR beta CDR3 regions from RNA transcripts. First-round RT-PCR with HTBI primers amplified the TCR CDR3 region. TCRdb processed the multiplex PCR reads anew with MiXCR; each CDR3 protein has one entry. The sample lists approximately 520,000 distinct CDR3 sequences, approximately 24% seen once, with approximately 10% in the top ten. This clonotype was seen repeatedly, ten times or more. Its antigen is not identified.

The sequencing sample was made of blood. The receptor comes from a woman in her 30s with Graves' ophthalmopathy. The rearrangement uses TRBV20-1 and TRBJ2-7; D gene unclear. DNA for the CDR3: TGCAGTGCTAGAGATCGGGCCGGCCCCAGGAACTACGAGCAGTACTTC. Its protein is CSARDRAGPRNYEQYF.